The 14 T cell receptor beta chains in this list originate from one sample, sequenced in a study of CXCR3-negative and CXCR3-positive naive CD8 T cells. Whole-study findings and limits: CXCR3-negative naive cells had less hydrophobic TRB CDR3s than did CXCR3-positive naive cells.

UMI labels and 5' RACE were used to prepare the TRB cDNA libraries. TCRdb reworked the 5' RACE reads into one entry per CDR3 protein, no DNA. The ten top clones account for 0.41%, within a sample of 100,000 to 150,000 distinct CDR3 sequences. For these TCRs, the target antigens are not known. The sample taken for sequencing was naive CXCR3+ CD8+ T cells from blood. This sample's subset: CD45RO-CCR7+CD27+CD95- naive CD8+ T cells expressing CXCR3 (TNR3+). The receptors originated from a human donor in good health. Some clones in this sample may be carry-over from other donors' samples.

The chain employs TRBV13 and TRBJ2-1; TCRdb's assignment of TRBD2 cannot be checked, as there is no DNA. The CDR3 runs 15 residues. Looked up from germline, CDR1 is PRHDT and CDR2 is FYEKMQ (reference sequence). The CDR3 is CASSLPGGGYNEQFF.

The chain combines TRBV6-6 with TRBJ2-5; TCRdb picks TRBD1, but there is no DNA to check that call. CDR3 length: 17 residues. Germline CDR1 and CDR2: MNHNY and SVGAGI (reference sequence). CDR3 sequence reads: CASSYRLGTGIEETQYF.

The chain is built from TRBV9 and TRBJ2-1; TCRdb's assignment of TRBD2 cannot be checked, as there is no DNA. Germline CDR1 is SGDLS and CDR2 is YYNGEE. The CDR3 covers 14 residues. The CDR3 loop reads CASSVGGTSHEQFF. The entire variable domain, with the rest obtained from reference TRBV9 and TRBJ2-1, is as follows: DSGVTQTPKHLITATGQRVTLRCSPRSGDLSVYWYQQSLDQGLQFLIQYYNGEERAKGNILERFSAQQFPDLHSELNLSSLELGDSALYFCASSVGGTSHEQFFGPGTRLTVL.

V usage is TRBV12-3 or TRBV12-4 and J usage is TRBJ2-5; TCRdb picks TRBD1, but there is no DNA to check that call. The CDR3 extends over 14 amino acids. The chain's CDR3 is CASNHRGRRETQYF.

The J gene is TRBJ2-1, the V gene TRBV14; TCRdb names TRBD2, which stays unverified in the absence of DNA. The CDR3 runs 17 residues. Germline values: CDR1 SGHDN, CDR2 FVKESK. The CDR3 sequence: CASSQEIGTSGYNEQFF.

The chain is built from TRBV25-1 and TRBJ2-2; TCRdb selects TRBD2, and the lack of DNA leaves this call unchecked. This CDR3 contains 16 residues. CDR1 is MGHDK, CDR2 SYGVNS, per germline. The CDR3 loop reads CASSAQRGGNTGELFF.

The V gene is TRBV27, the J gene TRBJ2-1. CDR1 and CDR2 from the germline V gene are MNHEY and SMNVEV (reference sequence). The CDR3 runs 13 residues. This CDR3 reads CASSPRGWNEQFF.

This sequence joins TRBV28 and TRBJ1-2; no DNA is available, so the TRBD1 call from TCRdb remains unchecked. This CDR3 has 11 amino acids. Germline-derived CDR1 and CDR2 are MDHEN and SYDVKM. The CDR3 region is CASSIRGGYTF.

The rearrangement uses TRBV7-9 and TRBJ2-7; TCRdb's D gene call, TRBD1, goes unchecked for lack of DNA. Looked up from germline, CDR1 is SEHNR and CDR2 is FQNEAQ (reference sequence). This CDR3 spans 13 amino acids. CDR3: CASSSRDVYEQYF.

The chain employs TRBV5-1 and TRBJ2-7; TCRdb's D call of TRBD1 is untestable without DNA. Germline lookup yields CDR1 SGHRS and CDR2 YFSETQ. The CDR3 contains 14 residues. CDR3 loop: CASQSRDGPYEQYF.

The chain couples TRBV3-1 to TRBJ2-6; the TRBD1 assignment by TCRdb is unverifiable without DNA. CDR1 and CDR2 (germline): LGHDT, YNNKEL (reference sequence). This CDR3 has 17 residues. The CDR3 loop reads CASSPQDSFSGANVLTF.

The chain combines TRBV7-2 with TRBJ2-7. Germline V gene data show CDR1 as SGHTA and CDR2 as FQGNSA. The CDR3 is made up of 16 amino acids. CDR3: CASSLDTVLVPDEQYF. Full variable domain (outside the CDR3, taken from reference TRBV7-2 and TRBJ2-7): GAGVSQSPSNKVTEKGKDVELRCDPISGHTALYWYRQSLGQGLEFLIYFQGNSAPDKSGLPSDRFSAERTGGSVSTLTIQRTQQEDSAVYLCASSLDTVLVPDEQYFGPGTRLTVT.

V and J are TRBV6-5 and TRBJ2-1; the D call from TCRdb, TRBD2, cannot be confirmed without DNA. Looked up from germline, CDR1 is MNHEY and CDR2 is SVGAGI. The CDR3 loop spans 16 amino acids. CDR3: CASSSHRDSQTNEQFF.

This rearrangement joins TRBV7-6 to TRBJ1-2; the TRBD1 assignment by TCRdb is unverifiable without DNA. In germline, CDR1 is SGHVS, CDR2 FNYEAQ. The CDR3 has 13 amino acids. The CDR3 reads CASSLEPGYGYTF.